One sample yielded the 17 T cell receptor beta chains listed below, sequenced in a study of blood T cells in healthy people across ages. Next came a second PCR, run for about 7 to 12 cycles, which used a sample-barcoded 5' primer along with a J-beta primer mix. One entry per CDR3 protein, called by TCRdb with MiXCR from the 5' RACE reads. This table has roughly 900,000 distinct CDR3 sequences, 29% appearing once. Sequencing input: blood. These TCRs come from a woman of 80 years or more in good health.

This clonotype was counted ten times or more. V is TRBV11-2 and J is TRBJ2-7, with D maybe TRBD1 (5 bases). The V and J ends lost 5 bases and 3 bases respectively, with 11 bases between them. The CDR3 contains 13 residues. Germline values: CDR1 SGHAT, CDR2 FQNNGV. CDR3 sequence reads: CASSLGTGYEQYF. The CDR3 DNA reads TGTGCCAGCAGCCTCGGCACAGGCTACGAGCAGTACTTC.

The V gene is TRBV4-2, the J gene TRBJ1-1; TRBD1 aligns across 7 bases. Germline assignment: CDR1 LGHNA and CDR2 YNFKEQ. CDR3 length: 14 residues. Germline trimming cut 5 bases from V and 5 bases from J; bases unmatched to any gene: 8. The DNA of the CDR3 is TGTGCCAGCAGCTACCAGGGGGTAAAGACTGAAGCTTTCTTT. Protein product: CASSYQGVKTEAFF.

Worth noting for this clonotype: Lacking the conserved final phenylalanine or tryptophan, this CDR3 likely reflects a read error. The chain couples TRBV12-3 or TRBV12-4 to TRBJ2-4; 7 bases agree with TRBD1. There are 17 residues in the CDR3. Trimming at V came to 5 bases and at J to 2 bases, leaving 12 bases not matched to a gene. The CDR3, as DNA: TGTGCCAGCAGTCGGACAGGTGGAGGAAGTCCCAAAAACATTCAGTACTGC. Its protein is CASSRTGGGSPKNIQYC.

This clonotype was observed a few times. A much larger clonotype is one base distant, so this may be a read error. The gene calls are TRBV20-1 and TRBJ2-5; TRBD1 is a possible D gene (5 bases). The V end was cut by 2 bases, the J end by 11 bases, with 15 bases between. This CDR3 comprises 12 residues. The germline CDR1 and CDR2 sequences are DFQATT and SNEGSKA (reference sequence). The CDR3, as DNA: TGCAGTGCTAGAACGGACAACGATGAGCAGTACTTC. It yields the protein CSARTDNDEQYF.

About this clonotype itself: A single base separates this from a much larger clone, so it may be a read error. This chain uses TRBV5-1 with TRBJ2-1; unclear D gene. The germline CDR1 and CDR2 sequences are SGHRS and YFSETQ. V dropped 3 bases and J dropped 0 bases, with 13 bases sitting between them. The length of the CDR3 is 16 residues. The chain's CDR3 is CASSSPPSSSYNEQFF. CDR3 bases: TGCGCCAGCAGCTCCCCTCCTTCTAGCTCCTACAATGAGCAGTTCTTC.

This clonotype was recorded many times. V gene TRBV3-1 combines with J gene TRBJ2-1; tentatively, D is TRBD2 (7 bases). V lost 3 bases, J lost 4 bases, and 19 bases lay in between. CDR1 is LGHDT and CDR2 is YNNKEL in the germline V gene (reference sequence). CDR3 length: 17 amino acids. CDR3 amino acids: CASSHHGTGGLYNEQFF. DNA of the CDR3: TGTGCCAGCAGCCATCATGGGACGGGGGGCCTGTACAATGAGCAGTTCTTC.

In this sample, this clonotype turned up many times. The gene calls are TRBV20-1 and TRBJ2-7, with D possibly being TRBD1 (5 bases). The CDR3 consists of 13 residues. Trimming took off 0 bases at V and 7 bases at J, with 13 bases between the two ends. Germline V gene sequence: CDR1 DFQATT, CDR2 SNEGSKA (reference sequence). The CDR3 DNA reads as TGCAGTGCTAGAGATCAGGGATCAGGGGAGCAGTACTTC. Translated: CSARDQGSGEQYF.

The table lists this clonotype with many counts. The chain carries TRBV18 and TRBJ2-5; 8 bases agree with TRBD1. Germline V gene data show CDR1 as KGHSH and CDR2 as LQKENI. V lost 2 bases to trimming and J lost 0 bases; unmatched junction nucleotides: 5. The CDR3 consists of 16 residues. CDR3 residues: CASSPEDRADQETQYF. The CDR3 DNA sequence: TGTGCCAGCTCACCAGAGGACAGGGCAGACCAAGAGACCCAGTACTTC. Drawing the rest from reference TRBV18 and TRBJ2-5, the complete variable domain is NAGVMQNPRHLVRRRGQEARLRCSPMKGHSHVYWYRQLPEEGLKFMVYLQKENIIDESGMPKERFSAEFPKEGPSILRIQQVVRGDSAAYFCASSPEDRADQETQYFGPGTRLLVL.

This clonotype was seen a handful of times. The V gene is TRBV6-2 or TRBV6-3, the J gene TRBJ1-2; no clear D gene. CDR1 MNHEY and CDR2 SVGEGT come from the germline V gene. Trimming left V 5 bases short and J 4 bases short, with 17 bases between. The CDR3 runs to 15 residues. CDR3 region: CASSTTRYATYGYTF. CDR3 bases: TGTGCCAGCAGTACTACAAGATATGCGACCTATGGCTACACCTTC.

This clonotype was seen repeatedly, ten times or more. The CDR3 protein is CASSLEVLWGTQTYEQYF. CDR3 sequence (DNA): TGTGCCAGCAGCTTGGAGGTCCTTTGGGGGACCCAGACCTACGAGCAGTACTTC. V usage is TRBV5-6 and J usage is TRBJ2-7, with D perhaps assigned TRBD1 or TRBD2 (5 bases each). CDR3 length: 18 amino acids. Germline values: CDR1 SGHDT, CDR2 YYEEEE. Trimming left V 0 bases short and J 2 bases short, with 21 bases between. Full variable domain (outside the CDR3, taken from reference TRBV5-6 and TRBJ2-7): DAGVTQSPTHLIKTRGQQVTLRCSPKSGHDTVSWYQQALGQGPQFIFQYYEEEERQRGNFPDRFSGHQFPNYSSELNVNALLLGDSALYLCASSLEVLWGTQTYEQYFGPGTRLTVT.

This clonotype was detected a few times. The chain carries TRBV5-1 and TRBJ1-2; 8 bases are a match to TRBD1. With V trimmed by 0 bases and J by 8 bases, 15 bases remained unmatched. This CDR3 has 17 residues. Germline CDR1 is SGHRS and CDR2 is YFSETQ. CDR3 region: CASSLDLRPTGVDGYTF. CDR3 DNA sequence: TGCGCCAGCAGCTTGGACTTAAGGCCGACAGGGGTGGACGGCTACACCTTC.

Points on this clonotype: Possible read error: a much larger clone is one base away. The CDR3 DNA reads TGTGCCAGCAGGGATGATGCGCAGTATTTT. It translates to CASRDDAQYF. V gene TRBV12-3 or TRBV12-4 combines with J gene TRBJ2-3, with no clear D. V gave up 6 bases and J gave up 10 bases, with 8 bases separating them. This CDR3 comprises 10 residues.

At least ten counts were recorded for this clonotype. A much larger clone differs by one base, so this may be a read error. The chain is built from TRBV4-3 and TRBJ2-7; a possible D gene is TRBD1 (6 bases). V gave up 3 bases and J gave up 6 bases, with 12 bases separating them. The CDR3 totals 13 residues. Germline V gene sequence: CDR1 LGHNA, CDR2 YSLEER. The CDR3 is CASSQQGCGEQYF. The CDR3 bases are TGCGCCAGCAGCCAGCAGGGGTGTGGCGAGCAGTACTTC.

The chain recombines TRBV12-3 or TRBV12-4 with TRBJ2-1; tentatively, D is TRBD2 (5 bases). The CDR3 is made up of 14 amino acids. The ends were cut back, 6 bases at V and 9 bases at J, with 18 bases in the middle. This CDR3 reads CASRPNTGIGEQFF. The CDR3, as DNA: TGTGCCAGCAGGCCAAATACGGGAATTGGTGAGCAGTTCTTC.

Points on this clonotype: Given a much more abundant clone one base away, this may be a read error. V gene TRBV7-9 combines with J gene TRBJ2-5, with 7 bases matching TRBD2. The CDR3 contains 17 residues. From germline, CDR1 is SEHNR and CDR2 FQNEAQ (reference sequence). CDR3 residues: CASSLARDGGSQETRYF. As DNA, the CDR3 is TGTGCCAGCAGCCTAGCACGGGACGGGGGGTCCCAAGAGACCCGGTACTTC.

This clonotype came up a few times. This chain joins TRBV15 and TRBJ1-1; tentative D call: TRBD1 (6 bases). Per the germline V gene, CDR1 is LNHNV and CDR2 is YYDKDF (reference sequence). Trimming took 2 bases from V and 3 from J, leaving 19 bases between them. The CDR3 covers 17 residues. CDR3 sequence reads: CATSRRPTGWLDTEAFF. The CDR3 DNA follows: TGTGCCACCAGCAGACGACCTACAGGGTGGTTGGACACTGAAGCTTTCTTT.

This chain connects TRBV12-3 or TRBV12-4 to TRBJ2-4; no clear D. Trimming left V 5 bases short and J 7 bases short, with 12 bases between. The CDR3 has 13 amino acids. In nucleotides, the CDR3 is TGTGCCAGCAGTCCGCGGATAGGGAACATTCAGTACTTC. The encoded protein is CASSPRIGNIQYF.